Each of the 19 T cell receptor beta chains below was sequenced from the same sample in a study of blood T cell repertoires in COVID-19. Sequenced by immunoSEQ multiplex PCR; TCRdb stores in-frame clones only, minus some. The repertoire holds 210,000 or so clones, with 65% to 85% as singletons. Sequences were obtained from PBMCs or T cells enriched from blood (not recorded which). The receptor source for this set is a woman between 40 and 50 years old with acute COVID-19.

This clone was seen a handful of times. As DNA, the CDR3 is TGCGCCAGCAGCAGACAAACCCCGACAGGGGGCGCGTCTACTGAAGCTTTCTTT. The encoded protein is CASSRQTPTGGASTEAFF. The V call is TRBV5-1, the J call TRBJ1-1, with TRBD1 identical over 10 bases. The CDR3 is 18 amino acids. Trimming removed 4 bases from V and 5 bases from J; junction bases left unmatched: 17. From germline, CDR1 is SGHRS and CDR2 YFSETQ. Looking up the rest from reference TRBV5-1 and TRBJ1-1 gives the full variable domain: KAGVTQTPRYLIKTRGQQVTLSCSPISGHRSVSWYQQTPGQGLQFLFEYFSETQRNKGNFPGRFSGRQFSNSRSEMNVSTLELGDSALYLCASSRQTPTGGASTEAFFGQGTRLTVV.

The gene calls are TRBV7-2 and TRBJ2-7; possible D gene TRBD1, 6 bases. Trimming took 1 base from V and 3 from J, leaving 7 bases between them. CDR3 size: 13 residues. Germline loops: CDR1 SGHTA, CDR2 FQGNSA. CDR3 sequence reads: CASSLGGRYEQYF. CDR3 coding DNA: TGTGCCAGCAGCTTAGGGGGGCGCTACGAGCAGTACTTC.

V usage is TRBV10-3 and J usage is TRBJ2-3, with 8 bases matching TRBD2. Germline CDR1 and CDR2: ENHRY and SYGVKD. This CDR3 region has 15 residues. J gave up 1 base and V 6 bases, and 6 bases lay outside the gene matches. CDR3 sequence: CAISPNSGGTDTQYF. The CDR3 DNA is TGTGCCATCAGCCCCAATAGCGGGGGCACAGATACGCAGTATTTT.

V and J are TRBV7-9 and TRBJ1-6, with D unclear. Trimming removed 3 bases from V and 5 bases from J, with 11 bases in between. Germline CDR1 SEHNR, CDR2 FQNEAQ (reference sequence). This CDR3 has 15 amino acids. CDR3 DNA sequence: TGTGCCAGCAGCTTCGGTGACATTAATAATTCACCCCTCCACTTT. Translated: CASSFGDINNSPLHF.

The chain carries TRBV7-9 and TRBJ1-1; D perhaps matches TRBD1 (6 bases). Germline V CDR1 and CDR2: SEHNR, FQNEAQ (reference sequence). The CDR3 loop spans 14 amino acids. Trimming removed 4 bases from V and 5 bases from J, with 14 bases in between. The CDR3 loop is CASSSRGLGTEAFF. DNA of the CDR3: TGTGCCAGCAGCTCCAGGGGATTGGGGACTGAAGCTTTCTTT.

The CDR3 bases are TGTGCCAGTAGTCTCCAACCGGGACAGACTTATGGCTACACCTTC. Its translation: CASSLQPGQTYGYTF. The V gene is TRBV19, the J gene TRBJ1-2; 7 bases are a match to TRBD1. Germline-derived CDR1 and CDR2 are LNHDA and SQIVND (reference sequence). The CDR3 runs 15 residues. V trimming: 5 bases; J trimming: 5 bases; junction bases outside the gene matches: 11.

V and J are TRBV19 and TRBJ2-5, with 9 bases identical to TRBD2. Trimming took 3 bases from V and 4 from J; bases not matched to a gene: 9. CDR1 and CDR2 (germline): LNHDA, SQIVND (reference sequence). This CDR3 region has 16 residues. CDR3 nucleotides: TGTGCCAGTAGTATGGCGGCGGGGGGGAGTGTAGAGACCCAGTACTTC. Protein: CASSMAAGGSVETQYF.

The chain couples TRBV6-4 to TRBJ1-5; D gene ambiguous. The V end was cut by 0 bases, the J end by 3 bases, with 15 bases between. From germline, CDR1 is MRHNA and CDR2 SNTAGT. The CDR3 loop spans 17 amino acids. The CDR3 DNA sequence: TGTGCCAGCAGTGACTCGAGGGTAACCAGCCTCAATCAGCCCCAGCATTTT. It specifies CASSDSRVTSLNQPQHF.

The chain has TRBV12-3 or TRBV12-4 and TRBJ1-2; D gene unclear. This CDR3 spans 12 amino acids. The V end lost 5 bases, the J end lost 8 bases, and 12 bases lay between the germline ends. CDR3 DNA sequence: TGTGCCAGCAGTAGCGGCCTCAGGGGCTACACCTTC. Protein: CASSSGLRGYTF.

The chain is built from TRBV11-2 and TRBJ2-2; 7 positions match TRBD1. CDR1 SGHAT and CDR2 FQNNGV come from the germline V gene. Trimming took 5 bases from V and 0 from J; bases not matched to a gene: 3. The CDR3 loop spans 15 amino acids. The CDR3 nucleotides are TGTGCCAGCAGCGCCGGGACAGCGAACACCGGGGAGCTGTTTTTT. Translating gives CASSAGTANTGELFF.

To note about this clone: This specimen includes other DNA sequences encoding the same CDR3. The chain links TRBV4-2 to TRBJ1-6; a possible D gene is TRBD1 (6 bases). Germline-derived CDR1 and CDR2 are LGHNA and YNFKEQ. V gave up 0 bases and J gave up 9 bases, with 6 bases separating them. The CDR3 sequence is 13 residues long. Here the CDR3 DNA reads TGTGCCAGCAGCCAAGACAGGGGTTCACCCCTCCACTTT. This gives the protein CASSQDRGSPLHF.

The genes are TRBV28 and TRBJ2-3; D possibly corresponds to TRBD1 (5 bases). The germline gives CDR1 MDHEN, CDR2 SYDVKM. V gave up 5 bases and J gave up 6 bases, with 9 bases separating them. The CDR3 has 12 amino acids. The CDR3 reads CASSQGSDTQYF. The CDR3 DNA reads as TGTGCCAGCAGTCAGGGTTCCGATACGCAGTATTTT.

CDR3 region: CASSDLGGNQPQHF. CDR3 nucleotide sequence: TGTGCCAGCAGTGACCTCGGAGGGAACCAGCCCCAGCATTTT. The chain couples TRBV6-1 to TRBJ1-5, with D unclear. The V gene lost 3 bases and the J gene lost 7 bases, with 13 bases spanning the gap. CDR3 size: 14 residues. CDR1 is MNHNS, CDR2 SASEGT, per germline.

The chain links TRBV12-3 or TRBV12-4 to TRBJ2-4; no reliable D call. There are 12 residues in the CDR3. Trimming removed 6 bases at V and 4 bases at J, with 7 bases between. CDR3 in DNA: TGTGCCAGCAGGAGCGAGAAAAACATTCAGTACTTC. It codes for CASRSEKNIQYF.

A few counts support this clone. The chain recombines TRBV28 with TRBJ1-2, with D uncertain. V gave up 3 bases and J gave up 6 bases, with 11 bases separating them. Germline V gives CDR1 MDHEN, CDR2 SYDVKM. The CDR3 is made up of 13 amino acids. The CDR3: CASSFRGPDGYTF. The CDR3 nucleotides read TGTGCCAGCAGTTTCCGCGGGCCGGATGGCTACACCTTC.

The CDR3: CASSRPSYEQYF. The CDR3 coding sequence is TGTGCCAGCAGCAGGCCCTCCTACGAGCAGTACTTC. The chain carries TRBV27 and TRBJ2-7; no definite D call. Looked up from germline, CDR1 is MNHEY and CDR2 is SMNVEV (reference sequence). CDR3 length: 12 residues. Deletions cut 6 bases from V and 0 bases from J, with 6 bases between.

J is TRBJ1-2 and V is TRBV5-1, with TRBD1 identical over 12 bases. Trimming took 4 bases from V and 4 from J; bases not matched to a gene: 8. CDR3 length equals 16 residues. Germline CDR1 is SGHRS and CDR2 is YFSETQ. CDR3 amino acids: CASSPTGTGGVYGYTF. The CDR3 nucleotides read TGCGCCAGCAGCCCGACGGGGACAGGGGGCGTCTATGGCTACACCTTC.

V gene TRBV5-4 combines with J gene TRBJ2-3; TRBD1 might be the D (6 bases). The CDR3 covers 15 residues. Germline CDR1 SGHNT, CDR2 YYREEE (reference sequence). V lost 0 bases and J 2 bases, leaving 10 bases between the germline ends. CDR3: CASSLDRATTDTQYF. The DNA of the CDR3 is TGTGCCAGCAGCTTGGACAGGGCTACCACAGATACGCAGTATTTT. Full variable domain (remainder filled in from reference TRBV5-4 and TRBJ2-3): ETGVTQSPTHLIKTRGQQVTLRCSSQSGHNTVSWYQQALGQGPQFIFQYYREEENGRGNFPPRFSGLQFPNYSSELNVNALELDDSALYLCASSLDRATTDTQYFGPGTRLTVL.

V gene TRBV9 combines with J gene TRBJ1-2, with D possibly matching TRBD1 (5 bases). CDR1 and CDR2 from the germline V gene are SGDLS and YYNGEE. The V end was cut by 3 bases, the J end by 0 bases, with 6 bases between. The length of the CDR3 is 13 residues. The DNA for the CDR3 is TGTGCCAGCAGCGCGACAGCTAACTATGGCTACACCTTC. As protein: CASSATANYGYTF.